These 24 T cell receptor beta chains came from one sample sequenced in a study of blood T cell repertoires in COVID-19. TCRdb's table, derived via immunoSEQ multiplex PCR, lists solely in-frame clones and lacks some. The sample records about 150,000 clones, about 80% being singletons. Material for sequencing was peripheral blood. The receptors here all came from a woman aged 60-70 years with acute or convalescent COVID-19.

The CDR3 nucleotides are TGCGCCAGCAGGGTTACCAACAGGGGTGAAGCTTTCTTT. Its translation: CASRVTNRGEAFF. The chain joins TRBV5-1 to TRBJ1-1; the match to TRBD1 covers 7 bases. J lost 7 bases, V lost 5 bases, and 8 bases had no gene match. This CDR3 comprises 13 residues. The germline CDR1 and CDR2 sequences are SGHRS and YFSETQ.

The V gene is TRBV19, the J gene TRBJ1-1; D not certain. From germline, CDR1 is LNHDA and CDR2 SQIVND (reference sequence). This CDR3 spans 15 amino acids. The V gene lost 3 bases and the J gene lost 1 base, with 12 bases spanning the gap. The CDR3 reads CASSILSGPNTEAFF. CDR3 DNA sequence: TGTGCCAGTAGTATCTTATCAGGCCCGAACACTGAAGCTTTCTTT.

The chain joins TRBV18 to TRBJ1-1; tentative D call: TRBD1 (5 bases). Germline V gives CDR1 KGHSH, CDR2 LQKENI. The CDR3 runs to 15 residues. V was clipped by 2 bases and J by 1 base, with 11 bases between them. CDR3 sequence reads: CASSPGAHQNTEAFF. DNA of the CDR3: TGTGCCAGCTCACCAGGGGCACACCAGAACACTGAAGCTTTCTTT. Filled out from reference TRBV18 and TRBJ1-1, the complete variable domain reads NAGVMQNPRHLVRRRGQEARLRCSPMKGHSHVYWYRQLPEEGLKFMVYLQKENIIDESGMPKERFSAEFPKEGPSILRIQQVVRGDSAAYFCASSPGAHQNTEAFFGQGTRLTVV.

V is TRBV3-1 (or the pseudogene TRBV3-2) and J is TRBJ2-7; D might be TRBD1 (5 bases). The germline CDR1 and CDR2 sequences are LGHDT and YNNKEL (reference sequence). The CDR3 runs to 15 residues. The germline V and J ends were trimmed by 1 base and 0 bases, with 10 bases remaining between them. CDR3 in amino acids: CASSQGPGNSYEQYV. CDR3 nucleotides: TGTGCCAGCAGCCAAGGGCCAGGGAACTCCTACGAGCAGTACGTC.

V usage is TRBV6-6 and J usage is TRBJ1-2, with unresolved D. The length of the CDR3 is 12 residues. Germline CDR1 and CDR2: MNHNY and SVGAGI (reference sequence). The V and J ends lost 2 bases and 8 bases respectively, with 9 bases between them. The CDR3 loop reads CASSYEGQGYTF. Here the CDR3 DNA reads TGTGCCAGCAGTTACGAGGGTCAGGGCTACACCTTC.

The gene calls are TRBV19 and TRBJ1-2; the match to TRBD1 covers 7 bases. This CDR3 is 14 amino acids long. The V gene's germline CDR1 is LNHDA and CDR2 SQIVND (reference sequence). V dropped 7 bases and J dropped 4; count of bases not matched to a gene: 9. The CDR3 loop is CASNPRGQFYGYTF. The CDR3, as DNA: TGTGCCAGTAATCCCAGGGGACAGTTCTATGGCTACACCTTC.

This clone was observed a single time. This chain connects TRBV9 to TRBJ2-3; D possibly corresponds to TRBD2 (5 bases). The CDR3 consists of 14 residues. V was pared by 4 bases and J by 6 bases, with 15 bases between. In germline, CDR1 is SGDLS, CDR2 YYNGEE. Here the CDR3 DNA reads TGTGCCAGCAGCTCCACCTCTACGGGGGATACGCAGTATTTT. Translation gives CASSSTSTGDTQYF.

The chain has TRBV10-2 and TRBJ1-1; 8 nucleotides agree with TRBD1. The CDR3 contains 14 residues. Germline loops: CDR1 WSHSY, CDR2 SAAADI. The V and J ends lost 5 bases and 1 base, in that order; junction bases with no gene match: 3. The CDR3 region is CASSLTGENTEAFF. The CDR3 bases are TGCGCCAGCAGTTTGACAGGGGAGAACACTGAAGCTTTCTTT.

J is TRBJ2-5 and V is TRBV7-8, with D possibly TRBD2 on 5 matching bases. CDR1 is SGHVS, CDR2 FQNEAQ, per germline. Between the trimmed V and J ends, which lost 5 bases and 5 bases, there was a span of 9 bases. This CDR3 has 12 amino acids. The CDR3 bases are TGTGCCAGCAGCCGGTGGAGGGAGACCCAGTACTTC. Protein sequence: CASSRWRETQYF.

The V call is TRBV30, the J call TRBJ1-6; 11 bases fit TRBD1. The CDR3 runs 14 residues. Germline V gene data show CDR1 as GTSNPN and CDR2 as SVGIG (reference sequence). V trimming: 5 bases; J trimming: 7 bases; junction bases outside the gene matches: 4. The CDR3 region is CAWVDRGRNSPLHF. The CDR3 DNA reads as TGTGCCTGGGTGGACAGGGGGCGGAATTCACCCCTCCACTTT. The entire variable domain, with the rest obtained from reference TRBV30 and TRBJ1-6, is as follows: SQTIHQWPATLVQPVGSPLSLECTVEGTSNPNLYWYRQAAGRGLQLLFYSVGIGQISSEVPQNLSASRPQDRQFILSSKKLLLSDSGFYLCAWVDRGRNSPLHFGNGTRLTVT.

The chain is built from TRBV18 and TRBJ1-6; TRBD1 aligns across 9 bases. CDR3 length equals 14 residues. J lost 10 bases, V lost 4 bases, and 5 bases had no gene match. The germline CDR1 and CDR2 sequences are KGHSH and LQKENI. CDR3 in amino acids: CASSRDREGSPLHF. The CDR3 DNA is TGTGCCAGCTCACGGGACAGGGAAGGCTCACCCCTCCACTTT.

The rearrangement uses TRBV6-1 and TRBJ2-4, with 11 bases identical to TRBD2. Germline CDR1 and CDR2: MNHNS and SASEGT. The CDR3 is 16 residues long. Trimming removed 4 bases from V and 5 bases from J; junction bases left unmatched: 7. The CDR3 DNA is TGTGCCAGCAGTGGAAGTAGCGGGGGGGCTGAAAACATTCAGTACTTC. It encodes CASSGSSGGAENIQYF.

This chain uses TRBV7-6 with TRBJ2-5, with D tentatively TRBD2 (5 bases). V was trimmed by 0 bases and J by 7 bases, leaving 15 bases between them. CDR1 and CDR2 (germline): SGHVS, FNYEAQ. This CDR3 is built from 15 residues. The DNA of the CDR3 is TGTGCCAGCAGCTTAGCGCGGTCCCCCGGAGGGACCCAGTACTTC. Translation: CASSLARSPGGTQYF.

This clone was seen only a few times. The chain uses TRBV10-3 and TRBJ2-5, with 9 bases fitting TRBD2. V dropped 3 bases and J dropped 5; count of bases not matched to a gene: 7. The length of the CDR3 is 15 residues. Germline V lookup: CDR1 ENHRY, CDR2 SYGVKD. CDR3 sequence reads: CAISEPGLAAETQYF. As DNA, the CDR3 is TGTGCCATCAGTGAACCGGGACTAGCAGCGGAGACCCAGTACTTC.

The chain employs TRBV2 and TRBJ1-3, with a possible D match to TRBD1 (5 bases). Germline CDR1 and CDR2: SNHLY and FYNNEI. This CDR3 comprises 15 residues. Trimming stripped 6 bases from V and 2 bases from J, with 14 bases between. CDR3 coding DNA: TGTGCCAGCAGCGCAGGGTCTACGACTGGAAACACCATATATTTT. Protein sequence: CASSAGSTTGNTIYF.

V and J are TRBV5-5 and TRBJ1-1; 9 bases fit TRBD1. V dropped 2 bases and J dropped 5; count of bases not matched to a gene: 4. The CDR3 is made up of 14 amino acids. The germline V gene has CDR1 SGHKS and CDR2 YYEKEE (reference sequence). The CDR3 spells CASSLEGTGTEAFF. The DNA for the CDR3 is TGTGCCAGCAGCTTAGAGGGGACAGGGACTGAAGCTTTCTTT. The variable domain in full, with the rest retrieved from reference TRBV5-5 and TRBJ1-1, is DAGVTQSPTHLIKTRGQQVTLRCSPISGHKSVSWYQQVLGQGPQFIFQYYEKEERGRGNFPDRFSARQFPNYSSELNVNALLLGDSALYLCASSLEGTGTEAFFGQGTRLTVV.

The J gene is TRBJ2-1, the V gene TRBV5-1; D possibly corresponds to TRBD2 (6 bases). The V end lost 4 bases, the J end lost 0 bases, and 14 bases lay between the germline ends. Germline lookup yields CDR1 SGHRS and CDR2 YFSETQ. CDR3 length: 16 amino acids. In DNA form, the CDR3 reads TGCGCCAGCAGCGCGGGACTCTCAAGCTCCTACAATGAGCAGTTCTTC. Translated, it gives CASSAGLSSSYNEQFF.

The J gene is TRBJ2-3, the V gene TRBV6-2 or TRBV6-3; D is perhaps TRBD1 (5 bases). Germline loops: CDR1 MNHEY, CDR2 SVGEGT. This CDR3 contains 15 residues. V gave up 4 bases and J gave up 0 bases, with 11 bases separating them. The CDR3 region is CASSSPTASTDTQYF. The CDR3 DNA reads TGTGCCAGCAGTTCCCCGACAGCAAGCACAGATACGCAGTATTTT.

This clone was seen a handful of times. The chain is built from TRBV18 and TRBJ1-2, with D unclear. Trimming removed 6 bases from V and 0 bases from J, with 8 bases in between. The CDR3 has 13 amino acids. Germline V gene sequence: CDR1 KGHSH, CDR2 LQKENI. For the CDR3, the DNA is TGTGCCAGCTCCGCGGGTTCTAACTATGGCTACACCTTC. Encoded protein: CASSAGSNYGYTF.

This clone has just a few counts. The J gene is TRBJ1-5, the V gene TRBV6-2 or TRBV6-3; D gene unclear. The CDR3 has 17 amino acids. Germline loops: CDR1 MNHEY, CDR2 SVGEGT. The V end lost 5 bases, the J end lost 4 bases, and 21 bases lay between the germline ends. CDR3 protein: CASSAHAGARGNQPQHF. CDR3 DNA: TGTGCCAGCAGTGCTCACGCCGGAGCGCGAGGGAATCAGCCCCAGCATTTT.

The chain uses TRBV5-1 and TRBJ2-1; TRBD2 is a possible D gene (5 bases). Germline CDR1 SGHRS, CDR2 YFSETQ. The V end lost 4 bases, the J end lost 4 bases, and 12 bases lay between the germline ends. This CDR3 has 14 residues. The CDR3 here is CASSPGGLYNEQFF. The DNA of the CDR3 is TGCGCCAGCAGCCCCGGAGGACTTTACAATGAGCAGTTCTTC.

The J gene is TRBJ1-5, the V gene TRBV19; 8 bases line up with TRBD1. J gave up 1 base and V 3 bases, and 8 bases lay outside the gene matches. CDR1 and CDR2 (germline): LNHDA, SQIVND (reference sequence). CDR3 length equals 17 residues. CDR3 DNA sequence: TGTGCCAGTAGTATCATGGCAGGGGGCTCGAGCAATCAGCCCCAGCATTTT. As protein: CASSIMAGGSSNQPQHF.

The genes are TRBV5-5 and TRBJ1-2; tentative D call: TRBD1 (6 bases). Germline CDR1 and CDR2: SGHKS and YYEKEE (reference sequence). This CDR3 is built from 16 residues. Trimming shortened V by 0 bases and J by 2 bases, and 14 bases separated the two germline ends. This CDR3 is CASSLGYRVTNYGYTF. In nucleotides, the CDR3 is TGTGCCAGCAGCTTGGGTTACAGGGTGACCAACTATGGCTACACCTTC.

The chain recombines TRBV27 with TRBJ1-3, with D maybe TRBD1 (5 bases). The germline gives CDR1 MNHEY, CDR2 SMNVEV (reference sequence). V lost 6 bases to trimming and J lost 4 bases, with 19 bases between them. This CDR3 region has 16 residues. The CDR3 DNA is TGTGCCAGCAGCCAGGCGTGGCAGGGCTTCGGAAACACCATATATTTT. Its translation is CASSQAWQGFGNTIYF.